This is a list of T cell receptor beta chains from one sample in a study of cytomegalovirus exposure and HLA in healthy donors. Assay: immunoSEQ multiplex PCR; the TCRdb copy retains only in-frame clones and omits some. The sample gives about 160,000 clones, roughly two thirds of which show up once; 2.8% is in the top ten. The sequencing input was PBMCs. The origin of the receptors is a woman younger than 45 in good health and CMV-seronegative. Each CDR3 is given with its conserved first and last residue. Each record gives: CDR3 DNA, CDR3 protein, D gene, clone size, V gene, CDR3 length, J gene. D genes are given only for firm matches. Not every row has a clone size; where given, it reads once, few, many or a size class.

TGTGCCAGCAGTTTCCCTGACAGGGTGAATCAGCCCCAGCATTTT CASSFPDRVNQPQHF TRBD1 NA TRBV28 15 TRBJ1-5
TGTGCCAGCAGCGTAGAGGGGTACAATGAGCAGTTCTTC CASSVEGYNEQFF NA NA TRBV9 13 TRBJ2-1
TGTGCCAGCACTATTATTACGGGGGGGGGTGGAGGCTACACCTTC CASTIITGGGGGYTF NA NA TRBV28 15 TRBJ1-2
TGCGCCAGCAGCTTGTTTCTAGCGGGACCTAATGAGCAGTTCTTC CASSLFLAGPNEQFF TRBD2 NA TRBV5-1 15 TRBJ2-1
TGTGCCAGCACCCAGGCTAACTACGAGCAGTACTTC CASTQANYEQYF NA once TRBV28 12 TRBJ2-7
TGTGCCAGTCACAGGGCTGTGAACACTGAAGCTTTCTTT CASHRAVNTEAFF NA few TRBV2 13 TRBJ1-1
TGTGCCAGTAGTATAGGCCCCGGACTAGCCTATGAGCAGTTCTTC CASSIGPGLAYEQFF TRBD2 NA TRBV19 15 TRBJ2-1
TGTGCCAGTAGTATAGGGCTAGGCCGGGAGACCCAGTACTTC CASSIGLGRETQYF NA NA TRBV19 14 TRBJ2-5
TGTGCCAGCAGCAAAATGGGACAGGGCCATGGCTACACCTTC CASSKMGQGHGYTF TRBD1 NA TRBV5-4 14 TRBJ1-2
TGTGCCAGCAGTCCGGATCCTAGCGGTGCGCAGTTCTTC CASSPDPSGAQFF TRBD2 NA TRBV7-7 13 TRBJ2-1
TGCGCCAGCAGCTTGGACGGGGTGAACACTGAAGCTTTCTTT CASSLDGVNTEAFF NA few TRBV5-1 14 TRBJ1-1
TGTGCCAGCAGCCAAGATCAAGCTAGCGGGAGCACAGATACGCAGTATTTT CASSQDQASGSTDTQYF TRBD2 NA TRBV4-2 17 TRBJ2-3
TGTGCCAGCAGCCTCGACAGGGACTACGAGCAGTACTTC CASSLDRDYEQYF TRBD1 NA TRBV6-1 13 TRBJ2-7
TGTGCCAGCACCAGAGGGACTTTCAATGAGCAGTTCTTC CASTRGTFNEQFF NA NA TRBV6-5 13 TRBJ2-1
TGTGCCAGCAGCCACAGGGGGACGGATGAAAAACTGTTTTTT CASSHRGTDEKLFF TRBD1 NA TRBV4-2 14 TRBJ1-4
TGTGCCAGCAGTCAAGGGGGTAGGACCTACGAGCAGTACTTC CASSQGGRTYEQYF NA NA TRBV28 14 TRBJ2-7
TGTGCCAGAACCCCTGACGTGGTGGGGGGGGCCTTTTGTAGCAATCAGCCCCAGCATTTT CARTPDVVGGAFCSNQPQHF NA few TRBV5-3 20 TRBJ1-5
TGTGCCAGCAGAGAATCGGGGACTAGCGGGAAGGGCCAGTACTTC CASRESGTSGKGQYF TRBD2 NA TRBV28 15 TRBJ2-5
TGTGCCATCAGTGAGTCGGTTGGGGGCTCTAGCAATCAGCCCCAGCATTTT CAISESVGGSSNQPQHF NA NA TRBV10-3 17 TRBJ1-5
TGTGCCAGCAGCTTGGCCGACAGGCCACAAGAGACCCAGTACTTC CASSLADRPQETQYF NA once TRBV5-4 15 TRBJ2-5
TGCAGCGTTGAAGACAGGGGGCGGATTGGAGATACGCAGTATTTT CSVEDRGRIGDTQYF TRBD1 NA TRBV29-1 15 TRBJ2-3
TGCAGCGTTCCCTTTCCTGGGACAGTCCTACTAAGCAACACTGAAGCTTTCTTT CSVPFPGTVLLSNTEAFF TRBD1 NA TRBV29-1 18 TRBJ1-1
TGTGCCAGCAGACAGCACCCGTCTGGAAACACCATATATTTT CASRQHPSGNTIYF NA NA TRBV28 14 TRBJ1-3
TGCAGCGGGGGCGTTCTCACAGAACCCGGAGGGGAAAAACTGTTTTTT CSGGVLTEPGGEKLFF NA NA TRBV29-1 16 TRBJ1-4
TGTGCCAGCAGATCCCTCACAGGGGTCGAGACCCAGTACTTC CASRSLTGVETQYF TRBD1 NA TRBV6-1 14 TRBJ2-5
TGTGCCAGCAGCTTAGGGGGACAGATGAATGAGCAGTTCTTC CASSLGGQMNEQFF TRBD1 NA TRBV7-8 14 TRBJ2-1
TGCGCCAGCAGTCTTGGGGCGGGAGGGAACAATGAGCAGTTCTTC CASSLGAGGNNEQFF TRBD2 once TRBV5-1 15 TRBJ2-1
TGTGCCAGCAGCCCACAGACCCCCAGTCTGGACCAGTACTTC CASSPQTPSLDQYF NA NA TRBV9 14 TRBJ2-5
TGTGCCAGCAGACAGACAGGGGAAGAGACCCAGTACTTC CASRQTGEETQYF TRBD1 NA TRBV2 13 TRBJ2-5
TGTGCCAGTAGACCGCTTGACAGGGGCAATGAGCAGTTCTTC CASRPLDRGNEQFF TRBD1 NA TRBV19 14 TRBJ2-1
TGTGCCTGGATGGGACTAGCGGGGGCGAACACCGGGGAGCTGTTTTTT CAWMGLAGANTGELFF TRBD2 few TRBV30 16 TRBJ2-2
TGTGCCAGCAGCCCTTTAGCCAGCGGCTCCTACGAGCAGTACTTC CASSPLASGSYEQYF NA NA TRBV7-3 15 TRBJ2-7
TGTGCCAGCAGCTCGGGGACAGGGCGAGAAAAACTGTTTTTT CASSSGTGREKLFF TRBD1 NA TRBV11-1 14 TRBJ1-4
TGTGCCAGCAGCCACGTAAACAGGGATGCGGATGGCTACACCTTC CASSHVNRDADGYTF NA few TRBV14 15 TRBJ1-2
TGTGCCAGCAGCTTAGCGGGGGGGACAGGGGTTTACAATGAGCAGTTCTTC CASSLAGGTGVYNEQFF TRBD1 NA TRBV7-6 17 TRBJ2-1
TGTGCCAGCAGTTTATATCGGTTTCCAAACCAAGAGACCCAGTACTTC CASSLYRFPNQETQYF NA NA TRBV27 16 TRBJ2-5
TGTGCCTGGAGTGTGGGAGCAGTACCTTACAATGAGCAGTTCTTC CAWSVGAVPYNEQFF NA NA TRBV30 15 TRBJ2-1
TGTGCCAGCAGCGGAAGGGACAGGACTAATGAAAAACTGTTTTTT CASSGRDRTNEKLFF TRBD1 NA TRBV9 15 TRBJ1-4
TGTGCCAGCCGACTAGAGGCAGATACGCAGTATTTT CASRLEADTQYF NA NA TRBV6-6 12 TRBJ2-3
TGCGCCAGCAGCTTGCTCAGCGGGACTAGCTACGAGCAGTACTTC CASSLLSGTSYEQYF TRBD2 few TRBV5-1 15 TRBJ2-7
TGTGCCAGCAGAAGAATAGGGGGTGAGACCCAGTACTTC CASRRIGGETQYF NA NA TRBV6-1 13 TRBJ2-5
TGTGCCAGCAGTCCAACTAGCGGCCTCCGCTCCTACAATGAGCAGTTCTTC CASSPTSGLRSYNEQFF TRBD2 NA TRBV28 17 TRBJ2-1